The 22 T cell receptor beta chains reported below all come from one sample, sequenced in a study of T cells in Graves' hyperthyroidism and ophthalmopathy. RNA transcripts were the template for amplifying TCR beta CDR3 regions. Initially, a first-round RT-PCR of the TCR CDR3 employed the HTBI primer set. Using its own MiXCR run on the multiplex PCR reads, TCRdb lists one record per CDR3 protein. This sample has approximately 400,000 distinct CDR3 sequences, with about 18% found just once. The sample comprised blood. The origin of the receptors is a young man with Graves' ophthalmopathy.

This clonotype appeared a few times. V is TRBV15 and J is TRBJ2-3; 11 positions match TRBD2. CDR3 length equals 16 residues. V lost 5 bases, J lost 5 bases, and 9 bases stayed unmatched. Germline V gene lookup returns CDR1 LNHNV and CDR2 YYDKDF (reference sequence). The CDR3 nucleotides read TGTGCCACCAGCCGTAATTTAGCGGGGGGGCTAGATACGCAGTATTTT. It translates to CATSRNLAGGLDTQYF.

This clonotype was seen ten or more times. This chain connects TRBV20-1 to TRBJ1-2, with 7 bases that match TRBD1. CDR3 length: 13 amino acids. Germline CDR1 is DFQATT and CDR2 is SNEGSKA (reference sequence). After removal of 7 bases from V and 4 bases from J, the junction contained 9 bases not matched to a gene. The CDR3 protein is CSVIQGYGYGYTF. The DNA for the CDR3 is TGCAGTGTCATACAGGGGTATGGCTATGGCTACACCTTC.

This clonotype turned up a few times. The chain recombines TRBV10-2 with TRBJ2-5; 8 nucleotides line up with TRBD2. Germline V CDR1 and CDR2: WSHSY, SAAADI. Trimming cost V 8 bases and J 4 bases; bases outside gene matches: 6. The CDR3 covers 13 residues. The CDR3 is CASGLAGIETQYF. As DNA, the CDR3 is TGCGCCAGCGGCCTAGCGGGCATAGAGACCCAGTACTTC.

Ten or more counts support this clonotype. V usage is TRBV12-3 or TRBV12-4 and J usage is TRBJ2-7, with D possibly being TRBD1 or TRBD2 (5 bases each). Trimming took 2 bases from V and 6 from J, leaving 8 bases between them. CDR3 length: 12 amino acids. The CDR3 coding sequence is TGTGCCAGCAGTTTACCCGGGGCCGAGCAGTACTTC. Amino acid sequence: CASSLPGAEQYF.

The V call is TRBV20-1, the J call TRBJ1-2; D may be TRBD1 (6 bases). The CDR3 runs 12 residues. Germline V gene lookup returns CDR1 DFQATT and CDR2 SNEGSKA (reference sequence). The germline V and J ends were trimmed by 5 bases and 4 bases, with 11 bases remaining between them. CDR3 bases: TGCAGTGCTCCGGACAGCCTCTATGGCTACACCTTC. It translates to CSAPDSLYGYTF.

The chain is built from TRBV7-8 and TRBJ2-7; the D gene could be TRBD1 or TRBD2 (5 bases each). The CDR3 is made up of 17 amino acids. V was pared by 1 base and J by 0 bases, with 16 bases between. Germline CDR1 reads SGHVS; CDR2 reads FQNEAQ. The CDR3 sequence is CASSLVLGAGSSYEQYF. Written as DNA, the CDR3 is TGTGCCAGCAGCTTAGTATTAGGGGCGGGTAGCTCCTACGAGCAGTACTTC.

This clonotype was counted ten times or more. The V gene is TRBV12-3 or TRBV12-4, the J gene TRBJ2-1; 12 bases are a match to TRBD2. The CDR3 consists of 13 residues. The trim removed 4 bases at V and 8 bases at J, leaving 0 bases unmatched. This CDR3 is CASSWTSGDEQFF. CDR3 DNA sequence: TGTGCCAGCAGTTGGACTAGCGGGGATGAGCAGTTCTTC.

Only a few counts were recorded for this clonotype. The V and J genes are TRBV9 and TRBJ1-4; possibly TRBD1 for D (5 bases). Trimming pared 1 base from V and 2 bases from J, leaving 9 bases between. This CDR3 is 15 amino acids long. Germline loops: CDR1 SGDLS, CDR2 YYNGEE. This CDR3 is CASSVQGVTNEKLFF. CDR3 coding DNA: TGTGCCAGCAGCGTACAGGGTGTCACTAATGAAAAACTGTTTTTT.

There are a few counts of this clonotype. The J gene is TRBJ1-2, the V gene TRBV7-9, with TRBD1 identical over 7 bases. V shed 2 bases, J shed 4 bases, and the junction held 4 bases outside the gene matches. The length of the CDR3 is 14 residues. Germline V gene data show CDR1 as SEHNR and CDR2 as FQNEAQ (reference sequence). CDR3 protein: CASSLTGQSYGYTF. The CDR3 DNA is TGTGCCAGCAGCTTAACGGGACAGAGCTATGGCTACACCTTC. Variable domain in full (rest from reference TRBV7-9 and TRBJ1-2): DTGVSQNPRHKITKRGQNVTFRCDPISEHNRLYWYRQTLGQGPEFLTYFQNEAQLEKSRLLSDRFSAERPKGSFSTLEIQRTEQGDSAMYLCASSLTGQSYGYTFGSGTRLTVV.

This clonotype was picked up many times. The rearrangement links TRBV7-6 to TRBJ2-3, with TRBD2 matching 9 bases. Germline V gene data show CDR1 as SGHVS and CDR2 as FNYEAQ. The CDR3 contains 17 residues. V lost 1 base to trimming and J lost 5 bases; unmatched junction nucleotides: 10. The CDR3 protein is CASSLEGFLAGKDTQYF. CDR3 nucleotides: TGTGCCAGCAGCTTAGAAGGTTTCCTAGCGGGAAAAGATACGCAGTATTTT.

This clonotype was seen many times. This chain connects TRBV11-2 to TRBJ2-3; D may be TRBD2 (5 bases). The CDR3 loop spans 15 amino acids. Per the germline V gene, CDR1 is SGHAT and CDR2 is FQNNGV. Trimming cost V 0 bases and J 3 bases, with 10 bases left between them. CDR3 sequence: CASSLERLATDTQYF. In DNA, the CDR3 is TGTGCCAGCAGCTTAGAAAGGCTAGCAACAGATACGCAGTATTTT.

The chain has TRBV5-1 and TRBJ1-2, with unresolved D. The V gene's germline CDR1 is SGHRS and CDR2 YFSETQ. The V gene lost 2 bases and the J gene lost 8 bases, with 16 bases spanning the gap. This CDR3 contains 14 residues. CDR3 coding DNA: TGCGCCAGCAGCTTACGCACCGAGGGCGGCGGCTACACCTTC. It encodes CASSLRTEGGGYTF.

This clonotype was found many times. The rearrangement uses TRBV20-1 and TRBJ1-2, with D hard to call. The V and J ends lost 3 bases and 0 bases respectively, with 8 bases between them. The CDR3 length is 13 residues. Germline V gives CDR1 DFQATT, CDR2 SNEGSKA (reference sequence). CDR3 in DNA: TGCAGTGCTAGGGGTCTAGCTAACTATGGCTACACCTTC. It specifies CSARGLANYGYTF.

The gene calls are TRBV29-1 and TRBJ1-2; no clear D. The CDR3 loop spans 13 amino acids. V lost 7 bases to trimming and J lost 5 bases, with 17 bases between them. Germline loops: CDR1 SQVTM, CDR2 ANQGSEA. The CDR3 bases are TGCAGCGCCCCTAACCCCCTGGAGTATGGCTACACCTTC. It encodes CSAPNPLEYGYTF.

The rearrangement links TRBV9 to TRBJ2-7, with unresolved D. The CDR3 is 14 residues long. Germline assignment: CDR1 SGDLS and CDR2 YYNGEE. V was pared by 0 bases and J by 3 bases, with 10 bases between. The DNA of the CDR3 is TGTGCCAGCAGCGTAGAATACCTTGTCTACGAGCAGTACTTC. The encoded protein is CASSVEYLVYEQYF.

The CDR3 is CASSLMSWENTDTQYF. The CDR3 region has the DNA TGTGCCAGCAGCTTAATGTCGTGGGAGAACACAGATACGCAGTATTTT. This chain joins TRBV7-3 and TRBJ2-3; possibly TRBD2 for D (5 bases). CDR3 size: 16 residues. V lost 1 base, J lost 2 bases, and 13 bases lay in between. CDR1 and CDR2 from the germline V gene are SGHTA and FQGTGA.

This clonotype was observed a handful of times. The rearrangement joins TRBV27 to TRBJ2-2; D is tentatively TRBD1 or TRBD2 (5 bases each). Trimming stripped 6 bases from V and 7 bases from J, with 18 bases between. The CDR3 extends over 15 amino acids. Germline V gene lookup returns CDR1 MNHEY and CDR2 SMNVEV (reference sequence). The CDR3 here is CASRTARGRSGELFF. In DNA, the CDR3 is TGTGCCAGCAGAACCGCAAGGGGACGAAGCGGGGAGCTGTTTTTT.

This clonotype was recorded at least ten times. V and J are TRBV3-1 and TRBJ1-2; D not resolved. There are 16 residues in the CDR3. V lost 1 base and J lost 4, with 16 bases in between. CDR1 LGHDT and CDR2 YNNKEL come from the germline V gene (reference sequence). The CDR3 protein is CASSQGVVSLFYGYTF. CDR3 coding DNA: TGTGCCAGCAGCCAAGGAGTGGTATCTCTTTTCTATGGCTACACCTTC.

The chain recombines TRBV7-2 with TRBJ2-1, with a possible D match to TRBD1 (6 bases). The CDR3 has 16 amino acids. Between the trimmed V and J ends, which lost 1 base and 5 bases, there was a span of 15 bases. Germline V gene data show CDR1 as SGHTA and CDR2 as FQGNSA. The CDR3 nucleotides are TGTGCCAGCAGCTTAGACCGGTCCAGGGGACACAATGAGCAGTTCTTC. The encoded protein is CASSLDRSRGHNEQFF.

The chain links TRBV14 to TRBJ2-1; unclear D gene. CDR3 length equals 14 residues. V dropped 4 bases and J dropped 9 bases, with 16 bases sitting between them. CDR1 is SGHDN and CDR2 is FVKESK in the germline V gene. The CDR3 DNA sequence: TGTGCCAGCAGCCTGGCAGGTCATTTCGGTGAGCAGTTCTTC. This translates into CASSLAGHFGEQFF.

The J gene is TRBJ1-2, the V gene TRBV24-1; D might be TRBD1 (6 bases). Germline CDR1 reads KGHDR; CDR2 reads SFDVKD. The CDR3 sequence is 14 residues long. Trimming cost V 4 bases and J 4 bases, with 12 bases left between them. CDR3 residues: CATSEAGAGYGYTF. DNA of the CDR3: TGTGCCACCAGTGAGGCAGGGGCTGGCTATGGCTACACCTTC.

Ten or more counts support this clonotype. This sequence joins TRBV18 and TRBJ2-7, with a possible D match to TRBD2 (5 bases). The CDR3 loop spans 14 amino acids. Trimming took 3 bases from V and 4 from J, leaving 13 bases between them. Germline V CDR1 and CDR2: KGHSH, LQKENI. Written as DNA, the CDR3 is TGTGCCAGCTCACCCGCAATACGGGGTTACGAGCAGTACTTC. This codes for CASSPAIRGYEQYF.